This TCR beta chain was retrieved from a study of Tregs in tolerant kidney transplant recipients. About the study: The nonmyeloablative bone marrow transplants came from related graft donors, with transient mixed chimerism. Whole-study results and caveats: Activated donor B cell expansion appeared to reveal the most relevant donor-specific TCRbeta repertoire. Some patients' samples used different primers over time, so nucleotide sequences weren't comparable.

On this clone: The antigen remains undetermined.

CDR1 and CDR2 (germline): MDHEN, SYDVKM. V gave up 3 bases and J gave up 4 bases, with 22 bases separating them. CDR3 length: 17 residues. TCRdb's copy holds only in-frame clones and misses some; the assay was immunoSEQ multiplex PCR. The sample lists 110,000 or so clones; around 90% were seen once. Thawed PBMCs were FACS-sorted into unstimulated CD4+CD25+CD127- regulatory T cells, CD4+CD25- non-regulatory cells, CD4 and CD8 cells. The chain links TRBV28 to TRBJ2-7, with D possibly matching TRBD2 (5 bases). The starting material was CD4+ T cells from blood, obtained before the transplant. This sequence originates from a human donor who received a combined kidney and bone marrow transplant. The CDR3 DNA sequence: TGTGCCAGCAGTTTGTACCTTGGGGAGTACGCTAGGTACGAGCAGTACTTC. Translation: CASSLYLGEYARYEQYF.